This TCR beta chain derives from a study of T-cell reconstitution after alpha-beta-depleted transplantation in children. This CDR3 contains 13 residues. V was shortened by 5 bases and J by 4 bases, with 7 bases between the two germline ends. CDR1 is SGHRS and CDR2 is YFSETQ in the germline V gene. Unique molecular identifiers tagged the TCRbeta library. One entry per CDR3 protein, called by TCRdb with MiXCR from the PCR reads. The table lists around 360,000 distinct CDR3 sequences, over 9% of them singletons, with under 3% in the top ten. Ten or more counts support this clonotype. This sequence was found in a human donor who donated a stem cell graft to a child with acute lymphoblastic leukemia. Specimen: PBMCs from the stem cell graft donor, collected from the stem cell graft. V gene TRBV5-1 combines with J gene TRBJ1-6, with D possibly being TRBD1 (6 bases). CDR3 region: CASRDSYNSPLHF. Here the CDR3 DNA reads TGCGCCAGCAGGGACAGTTATAATTCACCCCTCCACTTT. Together with reference TRBV5-1 and TRBJ1-6, the CDR3 gives the full variable domain: KAGVTQTPRYLIKTRGQQVTLSCSPISGHRSVSWYQQTPGQGLQFLFEYFSETQRNKGNFPGRFSGRQFSNSRSEMNVSTLELGDSALYLCASRDSYNSPLHFGNGTRLTVT.